This record concerns one T cell receptor (beta chain) sequence. V was shortened by 10 bases and J by 2 bases, with 13 bases between the two germline ends. From germline, CDR1 is SNHLY and CDR2 FYNNEI. The CDR3 covers 13 residues. This sample stems from a study of control samples from healthy donors and cancer patients. Here immunoSEQ multiplex PCR was the method, and the copy in TCRdb shows in-frame clones only, minus some. This table holds approximately 100,000 clones, 80% to 90% found once. The receptor's source is a man in his 60s with lung cancer. The specimen was PBMCs. This sequence joins TRBV2 and TRBJ2-3, with D hard to call. The CDR3 coding sequence is TGTGCCACCATCGGTTCGGCCACAGATACGCAGTATTTT. Its translation: CATIGSATDTQYF.